A selection of T cell receptor beta chains follows, all from one sample in a study of OX40 agonist ivuxolimab in advanced cancers. Profiling relied on immunoSEQ multiplex PCR, and the TCRdb table lists in-frame clones only, not all of them. This sample has about 70,000 clones, with 88% found just once. The material sequenced was CD4+ or CD8+ T cells sorted from blood, taken in a trial of the OX40 agonist ivuxolimab. All receptors derive from an adult with an advanced solid tumor such as melanoma, head and neck, liver or kidney cancer. The CDR3 runs from the conserved cysteine through the conserved F or W. A D gene is named only where the DNA matches it firmly. Clone size appears in some rows only: once, few, many, or a class for an expanded clone.

CDR3aa: CASSPTTVYGYTF
CDR3nt: TGTGCCAGCAGCCCGACGACAGTCTATGGCTACACCTTC
j_gene: TRBJ1-2
len: 13
v_gene: TRBV9
abundance: .
d_gene: .

CDR3aa: CASSPGRQGATGELFF
CDR3nt: TGTGCCAGCTCGCCGGGGAGACAGGGGGCCACCGGGGAGCTGTTTTTT
j_gene: TRBJ2-2
len: 16
v_gene: TRBV18
abundance: .
d_gene: TRBD1

CDR3aa: CASIAGGANYGYTF
CDR3nt: TGTGCCAGCATCGCAGGGGGCGCTAACTATGGCTACACCTTC
j_gene: TRBJ1-2
len: 14
v_gene: TRBV28
abundance: medium-sized
d_gene: TRBD1

CDR3aa: CAWSEVAGGRRQFF
CDR3nt: TGTGCCTGGAGTGAGGTAGCGGGGGGCCGGAGGCAGTTCTTC
j_gene: TRBJ2-1
len: 14
v_gene: TRBV30
abundance: .
d_gene: TRBD2

CDR3aa: CASSFRDRGLDTQYF
CDR3nt: TGCGCCAGCAGCTTCCGGGACAGGGGGCTGGATACGCAGTATTTT
j_gene: TRBJ2-3
len: 15
v_gene: TRBV5-1
abundance: .
d_gene: TRBD1

CDR3aa: CASSPPGTSGSYEQFF
CDR3nt: TGTGCCAGCTCACCACCGGGGACTAGCGGGAGTTATGAGCAGTTCTTC
j_gene: TRBJ2-1
len: 16
v_gene: TRBV18
abundance: .
d_gene: TRBD2

CDR3aa: CASGPQSGANVLTF
CDR3nt: TGTGCTAGTGGCCCCCAGTCTGGGGCCAACGTCCTGACTTTC
j_gene: TRBJ2-6
len: 14
v_gene: TRBV12-5
abundance: .
d_gene: .

CDR3aa: CASSPPRDTQYF
CDR3nt: TGTGCCAGCAGCCCGCCCCGGGATACGCAGTATTTT
j_gene: TRBJ2-3
len: 12
v_gene: TRBV7-2
abundance: .
d_gene: .

CDR3aa: CAISESLGQGTNEQFF
CDR3nt: TGTGCCATCAGTGAGTCTTTAGGACAGGGCACGAATGAGCAGTTCTTC
j_gene: TRBJ2-1
len: 16
v_gene: TRBV10-3
abundance: .
d_gene: TRBD1

CDR3aa: CASSVEGRGLQGYTF
CDR3nt: TGTGCCAGCAGCGTAGAGGGCAGGGGGCTTCAGGGCTACACCTTC
j_gene: TRBJ1-2
len: 15
v_gene: TRBV9
abundance: .
d_gene: TRBD1

CDR3aa: CASSYQGGNTEAFF
CDR3nt: TGTGCCAGCAGTTACCAGGGGGGGAACACTGAAGCTTTCTTT
j_gene: TRBJ1-1
len: 14
v_gene: TRBV6-6
abundance: once
d_gene: TRBD1

CDR3aa: CASSLGGRATEAFF
CDR3nt: TGTGCCAGCAGCTTAGGCGGACGGGCCACTGAAGCTTTCTTT
j_gene: TRBJ1-1
len: 14
v_gene: TRBV11-2
abundance: .
d_gene: .

CDR3aa: CASRKLQGFNEQFF
CDR3nt: TGTGCCAGCAGGAAATTACAGGGGTTCAATGAGCAGTTCTTC
j_gene: TRBJ2-1
len: 14
v_gene: TRBV11-2
abundance: .
d_gene: TRBD1

CDR3aa: CASSYQGASYTF
CDR3nt: TGCGCCAGCAGCTACCAGGGGGCTAGCTACACCTTC
j_gene: TRBJ1-2
len: 12
v_gene: TRBV5-1
abundance: .
d_gene: TRBD1